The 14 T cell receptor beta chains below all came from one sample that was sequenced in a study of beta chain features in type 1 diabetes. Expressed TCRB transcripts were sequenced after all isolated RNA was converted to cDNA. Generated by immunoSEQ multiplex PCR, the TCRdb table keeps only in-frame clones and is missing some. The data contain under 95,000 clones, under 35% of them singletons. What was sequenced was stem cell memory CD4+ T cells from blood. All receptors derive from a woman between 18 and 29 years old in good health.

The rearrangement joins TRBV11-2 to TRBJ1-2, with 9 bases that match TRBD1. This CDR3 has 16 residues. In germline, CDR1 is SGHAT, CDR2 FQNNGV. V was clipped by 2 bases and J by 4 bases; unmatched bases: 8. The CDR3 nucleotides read TGTGCCAGCAGCTTACTGGGACAGGGTAGTAGCTATGGCTACACCTTC. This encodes CASSLLGQGSSYGYTF.

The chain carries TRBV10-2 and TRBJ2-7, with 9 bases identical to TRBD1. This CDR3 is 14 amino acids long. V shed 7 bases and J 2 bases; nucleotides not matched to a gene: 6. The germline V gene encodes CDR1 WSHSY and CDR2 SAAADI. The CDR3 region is CASTPGQGAYEQYF. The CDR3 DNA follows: TGCGCCAGCACTCCGGGACAGGGTGCCTACGAGCAGTACTTC.

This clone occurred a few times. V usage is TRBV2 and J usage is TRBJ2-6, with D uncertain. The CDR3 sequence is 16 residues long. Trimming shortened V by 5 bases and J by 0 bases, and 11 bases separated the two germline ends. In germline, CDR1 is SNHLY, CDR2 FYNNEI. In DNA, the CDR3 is TGTGCCAGCAGTTCTCAGGCCCTCTCTGGGGCCAACGTCCTGACTTTC. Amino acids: CASSSQALSGANVLTF.

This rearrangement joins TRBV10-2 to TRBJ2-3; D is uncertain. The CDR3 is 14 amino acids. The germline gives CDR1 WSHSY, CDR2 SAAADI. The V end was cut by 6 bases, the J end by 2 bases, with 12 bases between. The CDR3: CASSPVRLTDTQYF. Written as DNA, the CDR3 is TGCGCCAGCAGCCCCGTGCGCCTCACAGATACGCAGTATTTT.

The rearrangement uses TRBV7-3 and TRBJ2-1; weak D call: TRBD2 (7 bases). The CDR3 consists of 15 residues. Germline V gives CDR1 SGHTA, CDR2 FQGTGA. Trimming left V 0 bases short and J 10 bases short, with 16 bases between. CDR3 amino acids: CASSLTTGGRGEQFF. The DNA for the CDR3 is TGTGCCAGCAGCTTAACGACGGGGGGCCGGGGAGAGCAGTTCTTC. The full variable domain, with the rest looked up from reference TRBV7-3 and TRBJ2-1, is GAGVSQTPSNKVTEKGKYVELRCDPISGHTALYWYRQSLGQGPEFLIYFQGTGAADDSGLPNDRFFAVRPEGSVSTLKIQRTERGDSAVYLCASSLTTGGRGEQFFGPGTRLTVL.

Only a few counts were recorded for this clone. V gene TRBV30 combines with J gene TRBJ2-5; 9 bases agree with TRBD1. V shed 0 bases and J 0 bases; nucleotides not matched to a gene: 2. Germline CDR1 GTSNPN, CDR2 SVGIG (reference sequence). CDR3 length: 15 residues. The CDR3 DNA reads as TGTGCCTGGAGTGTACAGGGGGCGTACCAAGAGACCCAGTACTTC. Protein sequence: CAWSVQGAYQETQYF. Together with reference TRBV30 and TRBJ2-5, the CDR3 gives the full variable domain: SQTIHQWPATLVQPVGSPLSLECTVEGTSNPNLYWYRQAAGRGLQLLFYSVGIGQISSEVPQNLSASRPQDRQFILSSKKLLLSDSGFYLCAWSVQGAYQETQYFGPGTRLLVL.

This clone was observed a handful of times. The CDR3 DNA is TGTGCCAGCAGCCCTCTTTTAGGGGGTGGAGAGACCCAGTACTTC. It specifies CASSPLLGGGETQYF. The V call is TRBV7-9, the J call TRBJ2-5; possibly TRBD1 for D (6 bases). The CDR3 is 15 residues long. Germline CDR1 and CDR2: SEHNR and FQNEAQ (reference sequence). V lost 5 bases and J 4 bases, leaving 17 bases between the germline ends.

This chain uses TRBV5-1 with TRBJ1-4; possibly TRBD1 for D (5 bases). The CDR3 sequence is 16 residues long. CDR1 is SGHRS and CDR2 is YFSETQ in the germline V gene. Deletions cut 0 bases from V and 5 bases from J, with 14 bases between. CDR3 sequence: CASSLALGGTNEKLFF. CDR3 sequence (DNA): TGCGCCAGCAGCTTGGCCTTGGGGGGTACGAATGAAAAACTGTTTTTT.

The CDR3 DNA reads as TGTGCCATCTTGTCGGAGGGGATATATGGCTACACCTTC. This encodes CAILSEGIYGYTF. The chain has TRBV10-3 and TRBJ1-2; weak D call: TRBD1 (5 bases). Trimming pared 8 bases from V and 5 bases from J, leaving 15 bases between. This CDR3 comprises 13 residues. CDR1 ENHRY and CDR2 SYGVKD come from the germline V gene.

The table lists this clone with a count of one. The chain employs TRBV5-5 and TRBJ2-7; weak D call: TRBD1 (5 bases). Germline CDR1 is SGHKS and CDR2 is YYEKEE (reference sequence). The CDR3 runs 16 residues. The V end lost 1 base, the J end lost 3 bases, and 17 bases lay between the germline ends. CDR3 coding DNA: TGTGCCAGCAGCTTGAAGGGGCGATTTACTGACTACGAGCAGTACTTC. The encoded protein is CASSLKGRFTDYEQYF.

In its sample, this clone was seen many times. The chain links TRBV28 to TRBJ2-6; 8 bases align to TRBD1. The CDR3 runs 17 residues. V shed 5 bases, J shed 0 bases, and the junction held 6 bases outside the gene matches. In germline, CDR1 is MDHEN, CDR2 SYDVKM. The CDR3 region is CASSGDRFSSGANVLTF. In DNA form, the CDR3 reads TGTGCCAGCAGTGGGGACAGGTTCAGCTCTGGGGCCAACGTCCTGACTTTC.

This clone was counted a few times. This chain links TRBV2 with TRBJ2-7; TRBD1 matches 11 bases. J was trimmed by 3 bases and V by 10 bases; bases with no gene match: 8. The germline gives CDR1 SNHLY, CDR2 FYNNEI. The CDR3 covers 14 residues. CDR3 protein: CATTQGQGVYEQYF. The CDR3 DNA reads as TGTGCCACCACCCAGGGACAGGGGGTCTACGAGCAGTACTTC.

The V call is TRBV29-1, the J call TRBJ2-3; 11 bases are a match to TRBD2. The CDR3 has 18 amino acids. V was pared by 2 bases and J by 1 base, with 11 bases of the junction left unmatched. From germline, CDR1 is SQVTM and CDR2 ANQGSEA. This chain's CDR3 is CSVEKVSGGALGTDTQYF. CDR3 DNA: TGCAGCGTTGAAAAGGTTAGCGGGGGGGCTTTGGGCACAGATACGCAGTATTTT.

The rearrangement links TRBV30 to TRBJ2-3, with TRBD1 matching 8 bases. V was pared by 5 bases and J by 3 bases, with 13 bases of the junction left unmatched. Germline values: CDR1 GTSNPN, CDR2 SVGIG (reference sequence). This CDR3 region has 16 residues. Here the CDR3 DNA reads TGTGCCTGGGAACGGACAGGGCGGAGTTGGACAGATACGCAGTATTTT. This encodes CAWERTGRSWTDTQYF.